Following are 16 T cell receptor beta chains from one sample sequenced in a study of T cells after yellow fever vaccination. TCRdb re-derived calls from the 5' RACE reads in MiXCR, one entry per CDR3 protein. There are approximately 300,000 distinct CDR3 sequences in the sample; about 10% occur only once, and about 3% lies in the top ten. The source was CD4+ T cells sorted from PBMCs, collected 45 days after the yellow fever booster vaccination. Receptors were obtained from a man younger than 35 who received the YFV17D yellow fever vaccine.

The gene calls are TRBV6-2 or TRBV6-3 and TRBJ2-1; D uncertain. CDR1 is MNHEY, CDR2 SVGEGT, per germline. The CDR3 contains 17 residues. V shed 8 bases and J shed 3 bases, with 23 bases lying between them. The CDR3 DNA reads as TGTGCCAGCTCCCCTGGGCGCCCTTTTGGGAACTACAATGAGCAGTTCTTC. It codes for CASSPGRPFGNYNEQFF.

At least ten counts were recorded for this clonotype. The genes are TRBV5-1 and TRBJ2-1; 11 nucleotides agree with TRBD2. The CDR3 runs 14 residues. Germline lookup yields CDR1 SGHRS and CDR2 YFSETQ. Trimming took 5 bases from V and 6 from J; bases not matched to a gene: 4. CDR3 protein: CASSSTSGGNEQFF. CDR3 nucleotide sequence: TGCGCCAGCAGTTCCACTAGCGGGGGCAATGAGCAGTTCTTC.

This clonotype has a count of ten or more. This sequence joins TRBV28 and TRBJ1-2; 7 bases fit TRBD1. The CDR3 runs 13 residues. Losses at the gene ends were 5 bases for V and 2 bases for J; bases not matched to a gene: 2. Germline lookup yields CDR1 MDHEN and CDR2 SYDVKM. The CDR3: CASSEGQNYGYTF. The CDR3 region has the DNA TGTGCCAGCAGTGAGGGACAGAACTATGGCTACACCTTC.

Comment on this clonotype: Sequence at one end of the junction differs from germline and may be a read error. The chain couples TRBV6-5 to TRBJ2-5; TRBD2 matches at 11 bases. Germline V lookup: CDR1 MNHEY, CDR2 SVGAGI. This CDR3 spans 17 amino acids. CDR3: CASTPGLAGGPIETQYF. The CDR3 nucleotides read TGTGCAAGCACCCCAGGGCTAGCGGGGGGCCCCATAGAGACCCAGTACTTC.

The rearrangement links TRBV12-3 or TRBV12-4 to TRBJ2-7, with TRBD2 matching 12 bases. The CDR3 has 13 residues. The V and J ends lost 6 bases and 5 bases, in that order; junction bases with no gene match: 2. CDR3 residues: CASRTSGGNEQYF. The CDR3 DNA follows: TGTGCCAGCAGGACTAGCGGGGGCAACGAGCAGTACTTC.

The V gene is TRBV6-1, the J gene TRBJ1-1, with a tentative D call TRBD1 (6 bases). The CDR3 extends over 13 amino acids. V lost 1 base, J lost 4 bases, and 7 bases lay in between. Per the germline V gene, CDR1 is MNHNS and CDR2 is SASEGT. The CDR3 sequence: CASSEGQATEAFF. The CDR3 region has the DNA TGTGCCAGCAGTGAAGGACAGGCCACTGAAGCTTTCTTT.

This chain links TRBV4-3 with TRBJ2-7, with unresolved D. Germline V lookup: CDR1 LGHNA, CDR2 YSLEER. The CDR3 spans 14 residues. V gave up 0 bases and J gave up 2 bases, with 8 bases separating them. CDR3 bases: TGCGCCAGCAGCCAAGACGTAGGCCCCTACGAGCAGTACTTC. Translating it yields CASSQDVGPYEQYF.

This clonotype was observed a handful of times. The CDR3 DNA sequence: TGCAGTGCCCCGACTAGGAACCACGCGGGAGGTGAGCAGTTCTTC. This translates into CSAPTRNHAGGEQFF. V is TRBV20-1 and J is TRBJ2-1; TRBD2 agrees at 8 bases. This CDR3 spans 15 amino acids. Trimming cost V 6 bases and J 9 bases; bases outside gene matches: 16. Germline assignment: CDR1 DFQATT and CDR2 SNEGSKA (reference sequence).

This clonotype was counted only a few times. The DNA for the CDR3 is TGTGCCAGCAGCTTAGCAGGGAGAGGGCAGCCCCAGCATTTT. Protein product: CASSLAGRGQPQHF. J is TRBJ1-5 and V is TRBV7-8; D is uncertain. The CDR3 is 14 residues long. V gave up 0 bases and J gave up 7 bases, with 10 bases separating them. The germline V gene has CDR1 SGHVS and CDR2 FQNEAQ.

This chain joins TRBV20-1 and TRBJ2-2; 10 positions agree with TRBD1. The V segment lost 4 bases and the J segment 3 bases; nucleotides outside the gene matches: 8. The germline gives CDR1 DFQATT, CDR2 SNEGSKA (reference sequence). This CDR3 has 16 amino acids. Written as DNA, the CDR3 is TGCAGTGCTACCCGGACAGGGGGATTGGACACCGGGGAGCTGTTTTTT. Residues: CSATRTGGLDTGELFF.

Only a few counts were recorded for this clonotype. The V call is TRBV28, the J call TRBJ2-2; D gene ambiguous. The CDR3 covers 15 residues. Trimming cost V 5 bases and J 3 bases, with 13 bases left between them. Germline CDR1 reads MDHEN; CDR2 reads SYDVKM. The CDR3 is CASSIGGSYTGELFF. CDR3 DNA sequence: TGTGCCAGCAGTATAGGCGGATCTTACACCGGGGAGCTGTTTTTT.

This clonotype was detected only a few times. V and J are TRBV5-1 and TRBJ2-7, with D perhaps TRBD1 (5 bases). The CDR3 is 15 amino acids. Germline values: CDR1 SGHRS, CDR2 YFSETQ. V was clipped by 4 bases and J by 6 bases, with 20 bases between them. The CDR3 here is CASSPVGAGPVEQYV. The CDR3 DNA reads TGCGCCAGCAGCCCGGTAGGGGCAGGACCCGTCGAGCAGTACGTC.

This clonotype was detected only a few times. The V and J genes are TRBV5-1 and TRBJ2-3, with unresolved D. The V gene lost 1 base and the J gene lost 5 bases, with 8 bases spanning the gap. This CDR3 has 13 amino acids. From germline, CDR1 is SGHRS and CDR2 YFSETQ. CDR3 DNA sequence: TGCGCCAGCAGCTTGTGGCCCAGAGATACGCAGTATTTT. This codes for CASSLWPRDTQYF.

V is TRBV6-6 and J is TRBJ2-5, with a weak D call TRBD1 (6 bases). The CDR3 sequence is 13 residues long. Trimming took off 8 bases at V and 9 bases at J, with 19 bases between the two ends. Germline values: CDR1 MNHNY, CDR2 SVGAGI (reference sequence). CDR3 residues: CASGTWNERAQYF. Here the CDR3 DNA reads TGTGCCAGCGGGACATGGAACGAACGGGCCCAGTACTTC.

The chain joins TRBV5-4 to TRBJ2-5, with a weak D call TRBD2 (6 bases). Trimming pared 0 bases from V and 4 bases from J, leaving 10 bases between. The CDR3 length is 14 residues. Per the germline V gene, CDR1 is SGHNT and CDR2 is YYREEE (reference sequence). The CDR3 region is CASSLAGVLETQYF. CDR3 nucleotides: TGTGCCAGCAGCTTGGCGGGGGTCTTAGAGACCCAGTACTTC.

The J gene is TRBJ1-2, the V gene TRBV10-3; D ambiguous. CDR1 and CDR2 from the germline V gene are ENHRY and SYGVKD. Trimming left V 2 bases short and J 3 bases short, with 7 bases between. This CDR3 region has 13 residues. CDR3 sequence reads: CAISETADYGYTF. CDR3 nucleotide sequence: TGTGCCATCAGTGAGACGGCCGACTATGGCTACACCTTC.